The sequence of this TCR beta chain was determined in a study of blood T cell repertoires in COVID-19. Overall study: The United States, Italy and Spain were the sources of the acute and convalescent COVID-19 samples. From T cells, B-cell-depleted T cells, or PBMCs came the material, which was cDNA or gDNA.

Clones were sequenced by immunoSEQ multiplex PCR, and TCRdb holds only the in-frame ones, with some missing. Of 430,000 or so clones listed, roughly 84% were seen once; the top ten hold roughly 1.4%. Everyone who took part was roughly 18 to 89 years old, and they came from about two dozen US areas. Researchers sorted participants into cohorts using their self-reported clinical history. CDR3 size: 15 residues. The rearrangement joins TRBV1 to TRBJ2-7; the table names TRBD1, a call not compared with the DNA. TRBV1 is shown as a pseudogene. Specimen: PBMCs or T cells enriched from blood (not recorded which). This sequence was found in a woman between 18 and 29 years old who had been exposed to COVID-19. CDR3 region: CTSSQDRDRAYEQYF. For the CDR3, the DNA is TGCACCAGCAGCCAAGATAGGGACAGAGCCTACGAGCAGTACTTC.